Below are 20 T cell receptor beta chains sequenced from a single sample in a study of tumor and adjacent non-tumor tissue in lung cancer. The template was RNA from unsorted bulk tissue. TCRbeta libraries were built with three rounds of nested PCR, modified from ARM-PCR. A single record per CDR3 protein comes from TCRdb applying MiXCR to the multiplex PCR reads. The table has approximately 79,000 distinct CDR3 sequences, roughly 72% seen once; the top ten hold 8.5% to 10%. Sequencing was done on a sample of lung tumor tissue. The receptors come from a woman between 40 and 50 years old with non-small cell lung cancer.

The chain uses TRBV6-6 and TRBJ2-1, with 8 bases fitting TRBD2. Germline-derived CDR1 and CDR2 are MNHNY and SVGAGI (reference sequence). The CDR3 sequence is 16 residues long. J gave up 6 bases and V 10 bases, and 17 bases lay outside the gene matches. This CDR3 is CATRARGGRSVNEQFF. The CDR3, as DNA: TGTGCCACCAGAGCACGGGGGGGGAGAAGTGTCAATGAGCAGTTCTTC.

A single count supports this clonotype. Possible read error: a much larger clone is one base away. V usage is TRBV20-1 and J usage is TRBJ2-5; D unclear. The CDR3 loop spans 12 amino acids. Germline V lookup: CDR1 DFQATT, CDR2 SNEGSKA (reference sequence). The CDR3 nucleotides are TGCATTGCTAGAACAGACTTGGAGACCCAGTACTTC. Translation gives CIARTDLETQYF.

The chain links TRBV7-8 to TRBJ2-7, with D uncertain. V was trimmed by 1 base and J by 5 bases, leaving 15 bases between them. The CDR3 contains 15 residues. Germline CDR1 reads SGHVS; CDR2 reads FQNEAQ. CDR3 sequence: CASSLGPLSLNEQYF. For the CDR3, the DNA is TGTGCCAGCAGCTTAGGCCCTCTTTCACTCAACGAGCAGTACTTC.

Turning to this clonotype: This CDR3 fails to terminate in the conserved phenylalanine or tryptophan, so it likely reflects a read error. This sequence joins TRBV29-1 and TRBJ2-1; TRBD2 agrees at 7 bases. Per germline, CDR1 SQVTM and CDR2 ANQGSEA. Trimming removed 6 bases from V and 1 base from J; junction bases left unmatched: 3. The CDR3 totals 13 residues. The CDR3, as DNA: TGCAGCGTCGGACTAGGGTCCTACAATGAGCAGTTCCTC. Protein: CSVGLGSYNEQFL.

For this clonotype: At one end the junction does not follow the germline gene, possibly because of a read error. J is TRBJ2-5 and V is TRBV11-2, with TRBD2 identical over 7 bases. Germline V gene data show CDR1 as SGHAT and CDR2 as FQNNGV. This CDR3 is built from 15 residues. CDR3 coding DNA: TGTGCCAACAGACTAGCCACCGGGGTAGGGGAGACCCAGTATTTC. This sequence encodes CANRLATGVGETQYF.

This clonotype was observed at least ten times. Here the CDR3 reads CSASTAGAGTGELFF. The CDR3 coding sequence is TGCAGTGCTAGCACGGCGGGGGCGGGCACCGGGGAGCTGTTTTTT. V is TRBV20-1 and J is TRBJ2-2, with D perhaps TRBD2 (7 bases). This CDR3 spans 15 amino acids. Trimming cost V 3 bases and J 4 bases, with 15 bases left between them. CDR1 is DFQATT and CDR2 is SNEGSKA in the germline V gene (reference sequence).

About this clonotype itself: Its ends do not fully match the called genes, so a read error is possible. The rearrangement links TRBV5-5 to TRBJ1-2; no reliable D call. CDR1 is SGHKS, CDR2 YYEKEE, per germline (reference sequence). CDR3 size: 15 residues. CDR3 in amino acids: CASSLESGKTSGYTF. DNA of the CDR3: TGTGCCAGCAGCTTGGAATCGGGGAAGACCAGCGGCTACACCTTT.

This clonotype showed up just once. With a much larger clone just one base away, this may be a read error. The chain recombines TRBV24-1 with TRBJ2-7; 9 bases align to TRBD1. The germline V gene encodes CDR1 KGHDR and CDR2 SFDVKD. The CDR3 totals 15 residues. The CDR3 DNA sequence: TGTACCACCAGTGATCCAGGACAGGGGAGCTACGAGCAGTACTTC. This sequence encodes CTTSDPGQGSYEQYF.

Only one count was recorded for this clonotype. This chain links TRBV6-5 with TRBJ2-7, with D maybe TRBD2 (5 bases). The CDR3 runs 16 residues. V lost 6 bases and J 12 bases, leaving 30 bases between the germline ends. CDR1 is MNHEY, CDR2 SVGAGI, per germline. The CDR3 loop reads CASSRDSRGSSYELYF. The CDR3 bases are TGTGCCAGCAGCCGGGATAGCAGAGGAAGTTCCTACGAGTTGTACTTC.

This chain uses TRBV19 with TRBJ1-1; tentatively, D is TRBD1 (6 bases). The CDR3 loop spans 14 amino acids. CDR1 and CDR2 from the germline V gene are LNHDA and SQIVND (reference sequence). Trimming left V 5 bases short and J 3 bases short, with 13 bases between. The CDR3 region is CASSRSNRDTEAFF. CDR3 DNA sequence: TGTGCCAGTAGTCGCAGCAACAGGGACACTGAAGCTTTCTTT.

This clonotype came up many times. The CDR3 reads CSATGLDFDGSYEQYF. CDR3 coding DNA: TGCAGTGCTACGGGCTTAGATTTCGACGGGTCCTACGAGCAGTACTTC. The chain carries TRBV20-1 and TRBJ2-7; D not certain. Germline V CDR1 and CDR2: DFQATT, SNEGSKA (reference sequence). V lost 4 bases and J lost 1, with 20 bases in between. CDR3 length: 16 residues.

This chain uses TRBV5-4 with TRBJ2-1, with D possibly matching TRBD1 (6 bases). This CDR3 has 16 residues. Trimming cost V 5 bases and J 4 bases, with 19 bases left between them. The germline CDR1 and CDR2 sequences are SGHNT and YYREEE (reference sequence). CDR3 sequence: CASSLVGASSYNEQFF. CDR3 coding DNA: TGTGCCAGCAGTCTAGTGGGGGCCAGCTCATACAATGAGCAGTTCTTC.

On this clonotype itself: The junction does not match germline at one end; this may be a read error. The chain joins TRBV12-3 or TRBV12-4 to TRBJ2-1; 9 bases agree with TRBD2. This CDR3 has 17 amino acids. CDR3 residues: CVSRRGGRSFLYNEQFF. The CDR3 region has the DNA TGTGTCAGCAGGCGGGGGGGCCGTAGTTTCCTCTACAATGAACAGTTCTTC.

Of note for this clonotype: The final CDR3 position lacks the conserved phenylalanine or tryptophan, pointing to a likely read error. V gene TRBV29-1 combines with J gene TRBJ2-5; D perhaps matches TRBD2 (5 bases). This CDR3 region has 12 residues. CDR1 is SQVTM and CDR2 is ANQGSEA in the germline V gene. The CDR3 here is CSVGYRGETQYY. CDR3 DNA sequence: TGTAGCGTGGGCTACCGCGGAGAGACCCAGTACTAC.

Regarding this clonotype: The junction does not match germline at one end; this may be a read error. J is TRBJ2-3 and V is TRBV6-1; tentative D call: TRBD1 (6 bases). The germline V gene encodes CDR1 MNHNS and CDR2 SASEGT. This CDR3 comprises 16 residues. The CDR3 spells CASSEFVGASTDTQYF. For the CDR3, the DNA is TGTGCCAGCAGTGAATTTGTGGGGGCTAGCACAGATACACAGTATTTT.

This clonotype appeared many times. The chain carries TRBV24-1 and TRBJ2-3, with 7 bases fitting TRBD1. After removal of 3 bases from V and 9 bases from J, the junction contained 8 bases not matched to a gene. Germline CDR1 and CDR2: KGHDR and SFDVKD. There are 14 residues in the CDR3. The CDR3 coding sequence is TGTGCCACCAGTGATAGCTGGGACAGCTCAACGCAGTATTTT. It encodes CATSDSWDSSTQYF.

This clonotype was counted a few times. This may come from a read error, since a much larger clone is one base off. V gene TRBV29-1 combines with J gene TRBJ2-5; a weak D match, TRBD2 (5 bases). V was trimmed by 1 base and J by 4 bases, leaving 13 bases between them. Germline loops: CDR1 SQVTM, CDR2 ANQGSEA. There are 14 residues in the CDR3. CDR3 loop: CSVEGGGWGETQYF. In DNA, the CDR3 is TGCAGCGTTGAAGGTGGCGGGTGGGGAGAGACCCAGTACTTC.

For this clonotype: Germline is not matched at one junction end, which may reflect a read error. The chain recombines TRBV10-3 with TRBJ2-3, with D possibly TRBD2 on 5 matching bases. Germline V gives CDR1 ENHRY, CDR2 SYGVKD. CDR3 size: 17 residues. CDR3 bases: TGTGTCATCAGTGGCGGGCAGTATGGCGGTAGCACAGATACGCGGTATTTT. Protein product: CVISGGQYGGSTDTRYF.

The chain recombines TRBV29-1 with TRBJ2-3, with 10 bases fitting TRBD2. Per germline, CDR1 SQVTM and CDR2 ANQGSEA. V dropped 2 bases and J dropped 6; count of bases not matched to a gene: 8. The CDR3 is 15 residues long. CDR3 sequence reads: CSVEMVSGGTDTQYF. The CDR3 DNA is TGCAGCGTTGAAATGGTTAGCGGGGGGACGGATACGCAGTATTTT.

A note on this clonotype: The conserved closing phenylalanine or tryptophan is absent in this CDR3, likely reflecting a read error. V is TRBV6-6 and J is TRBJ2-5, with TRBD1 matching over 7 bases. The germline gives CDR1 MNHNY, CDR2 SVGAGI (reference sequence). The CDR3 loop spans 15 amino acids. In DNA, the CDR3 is TGTGCCAGTAGTTACTTAGACAGGGAGAAAGAGACCCAGTACTTA. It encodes CASSYLDREKETQYL.